The 19 T cell receptor beta chains listed next were all sequenced from one sample in a study of siplizumab effects on memory and regulatory T cells. The protocol was immunoSEQ multiplex PCR, while the TCRdb copy is restricted to in-frame clones and leaves out a portion. The profile covers 90,000 to 140,000 clones, with 93% appearing a single time and approximately 0.32% taken by the ten largest. Sequencing was carried out using CD4+ T cells sorted from blood. The receptors originated from a human donor in good health.

The chain recombines TRBV11-3 with TRBJ1-2; 10 bases agree with TRBD1. After removal of 5 bases from V and 2 bases from J, the junction contained 14 bases not matched to a gene. This CDR3 comprises 18 residues. Per germline, CDR1 SGHNT and CDR2 YENEEA. The CDR3 DNA reads as TGTGCCAGCAGCCGACGGACGGGACAGGGGATTTCGAACTATGGCTACACCTTC. This sequence encodes CASSRRTGQGISNYGYTF.

This chain connects TRBV6-6 to TRBJ1-5; D is possibly TRBD1 (5 bases). This CDR3 comprises 14 residues. Trimming shortened V by 5 bases and J by 4 bases, and 12 bases separated the two germline ends. CDR1 MNHNY and CDR2 SVGAGI come from the germline V gene (reference sequence). The CDR3: CASSGSGGNQPQHF. The CDR3 DNA reads TGTGCCAGCAGTGGCTCGGGGGGAAATCAGCCCCAGCATTTT.

The rearrangement links TRBV14 to TRBJ1-3; D gene unclear. Germline lookup yields CDR1 SGHDN and CDR2 FVKESK. The CDR3 covers 14 residues. V shed 1 base and J shed 4 bases, with 8 bases lying between them. CDR3 loop: CASSQVGGGNTIYF. The CDR3 coding sequence is TGTGCCAGCAGCCAAGTAGGAGGAGGAAACACCATATATTTT.

The V call is TRBV6-6, the J call TRBJ1-2, with 7 bases matching TRBD1. CDR1 MNHNY and CDR2 SVGAGI come from the germline V gene (reference sequence). CDR3 size: 16 residues. The junction had 14 bases not matched to a gene; V was cut back by 5 bases and J by 5 bases. CDR3 bases: TGTGCCAGCAGTACCCGAACAGGGGAGTTCAGTTATGGCTACACCTTC. The encoded protein is CASSTRTGEFSYGYTF.

About this clone itself: The sample holds other DNA sequences that translate to the same CDR3. The CDR3 sequence is CASSLDTGYTEAFF. The CDR3 DNA reads TGCGCCAGCAGCTTGGACACAGGGTACACTGAAGCTTTCTTT. V gene TRBV5-1 combines with J gene TRBJ1-1; the D gene is possibly TRBD1 (6 bases). V was pared by 0 bases and J by 3 bases, with 9 bases between. Germline-derived CDR1 and CDR2 are SGHRS and YFSETQ. This CDR3 is built from 14 residues.

The chain has TRBV27 and TRBJ2-1; possibly TRBD2 for D (5 bases). The CDR3 length is 13 residues. The germline V gene encodes CDR1 MNHEY and CDR2 SMNVEV (reference sequence). V was cut by 10 bases and J by 9 bases, with 19 bases left in between. The DNA for the CDR3 is TGTGCCACTGTAGGGAGCTACTCCGGTGAGCAGTTCTTC. Translated, it gives CATVGSYSGEQFF.

This chain links TRBV5-1 with TRBJ2-5, with 12 positions matching TRBD2. Germline V gene data show CDR1 as SGHRS and CDR2 as YFSETQ. The CDR3 has 15 residues. V was clipped by 7 bases and J by 5 bases; unmatched bases: 9. The CDR3 is CASELASGGAETQYF. For the CDR3, the DNA is TGCGCCAGCGAGCTGGCTAGCGGGGGGGCTGAGACCCAGTACTTC.

This chain uses TRBV30 with TRBJ2-7; TRBD1 is a possible D gene (6 bases). The length of the CDR3 is 11 residues. Trimming took 7 bases from V and 7 from J, leaving 14 bases between them. Germline CDR1 is GTSNPN and CDR2 is SVGIG (reference sequence). The CDR3 sequence is CAFEQGWEQYF. The CDR3 nucleotides are TGTGCCTTTGAACAGGGTTGGGAGCAGTACTTC.

The rearrangement links TRBV6-1 to TRBJ1-2; no firm D call. CDR3 size: 13 residues. Germline V gene data show CDR1 as MNHNS and CDR2 as SASEGT. Between the trimmed V and J ends, which lost 6 bases and 0 bases, there was a span of 8 bases. The CDR3 region is CASSLGTNYGYTF. In DNA, the CDR3 is TGTGCCAGCAGCCTAGGGACTAACTATGGCTACACCTTC.

This chain joins TRBV27 and TRBJ2-7; D may correspond to TRBD1 or TRBD2 (5 bases each). V was pared by 5 bases and J by 0 bases, with 17 bases between. CDR1 and CDR2 from the germline V gene are MNHEY and SMNVEV (reference sequence). The CDR3 runs 16 residues. The CDR3 DNA sequence: TGTGCCAGCAGTCCCCCCCCGGGACGCTACTCCTACGAGCAGTACTTC. Translation gives CASSPPPGRYSYEQYF.

The chain links TRBV7-2 to TRBJ1-2; 7 bases fit TRBD1. Germline assignment: CDR1 SGHTA and CDR2 FQGNSA. There are 14 residues in the CDR3. V was clipped by 5 bases and J by 5 bases; unmatched bases: 8. The CDR3: CASSIPGQTYGYTF. The DNA of the CDR3 is TGTGCCAGCAGCATACCGGGACAGACTTATGGCTACACCTTC.

The J gene is TRBJ2-3, the V gene TRBV6-5; D not certain. Germline V gene sequence: CDR1 MNHEY, CDR2 SVGAGI. The CDR3 is 14 residues long. V dropped 0 bases and J dropped 4 bases, with 8 bases sitting between them. The CDR3 reads CASSYSGTADTQYF. As DNA, the CDR3 is TGTGCCAGCAGTTACTCGGGAACAGCAGATACGCAGTATTTT.

V is TRBV6-5 and J is TRBJ1-2; D not certain. The CDR3 totals 12 residues. Germline loops: CDR1 MNHEY, CDR2 SVGAGI. The ends were cut back, 5 bases at V and 4 bases at J, with 8 bases in the middle. The CDR3 region has the DNA TGTGCCAGCAGTGGCGCTGGCTATGGCTACACCTTC. Its protein product is CASSGAGYGYTF.

The chain recombines TRBV5-1 with TRBJ2-1; D remains ambiguous. The CDR3 is made up of 15 amino acids. Trimming pared 3 bases from V and 8 bases from J, leaving 18 bases between. The germline CDR1 and CDR2 sequences are SGHRS and YFSETQ. CDR3 nucleotides: TGCGCCAGCAGCTCGGACCCCCGTGGGTTCTATGAGCAGTTCTTC. Protein product: CASSSDPRGFYEQFF.

The chain has TRBV21-1 and TRBJ1-1. TRBV21-1 is reported as a pseudogene. The CDR3 sequence is 16 residues long. The chain's CDR3 is CASSIGRLSLHTEAFF. CDR3 nucleotide sequence: TGTGCCAGCAGCATAGGACGGCTAAGCCTACACACTGAAGCTTTCTTT.

J is TRBJ1-2 and V is TRBV25-1; no firm D call. Germline V CDR1 and CDR2: MGHDK, SYGVNS. Trimming left V 8 bases short and J 3 bases short, with 7 bases between. The CDR3 totals 11 residues. In nucleotides, the CDR3 is TGTGCCAGCGGGTCCGACTATGGCTACACCTTC. Amino acids: CASGSDYGYTF.

The chain combines TRBV19 with TRBJ1-2; tentatively, D is TRBD1 (6 bases). There are 15 residues in the CDR3. Germline V gene data show CDR1 as LNHDA and CDR2 as SQIVND (reference sequence). With 4 bases removed from V and 0 bases from J, the gap between germline ends came to 12 bases. CDR3 nucleotides: TGTGCCAGTAGTAACAACAGGGCCGCTAACTATGGCTACACCTTC. It is translated as CASSNNRAANYGYTF.

The V and J genes are TRBV6-5 and TRBJ1-1, with a tentative D call TRBD1 (5 bases). The CDR3 totals 15 residues. The germline gives CDR1 MNHEY, CDR2 SVGAGI. V was trimmed by 4 bases and J by 10 bases, leaving 22 bases between them. The CDR3 reads CASSSSIGTQKGAFF. CDR3 coding DNA: TGTGCCAGCAGTTCGAGCATCGGGACCCAGAAAGGAGCTTTCTTT.

The chain combines TRBV7-9 with TRBJ1-1; D uncertain. Trimming removed 3 bases from V and 6 bases from J, with 11 bases in between. Germline CDR1 is SEHNR and CDR2 is FQNEAQ (reference sequence). The length of the CDR3 is 13 residues. CDR3 sequence (DNA): TGTGCCAGCAGCTTCCGGGTTTTGGCTGAAGCTTTCTTT. This codes for CASSFRVLAEAFF.